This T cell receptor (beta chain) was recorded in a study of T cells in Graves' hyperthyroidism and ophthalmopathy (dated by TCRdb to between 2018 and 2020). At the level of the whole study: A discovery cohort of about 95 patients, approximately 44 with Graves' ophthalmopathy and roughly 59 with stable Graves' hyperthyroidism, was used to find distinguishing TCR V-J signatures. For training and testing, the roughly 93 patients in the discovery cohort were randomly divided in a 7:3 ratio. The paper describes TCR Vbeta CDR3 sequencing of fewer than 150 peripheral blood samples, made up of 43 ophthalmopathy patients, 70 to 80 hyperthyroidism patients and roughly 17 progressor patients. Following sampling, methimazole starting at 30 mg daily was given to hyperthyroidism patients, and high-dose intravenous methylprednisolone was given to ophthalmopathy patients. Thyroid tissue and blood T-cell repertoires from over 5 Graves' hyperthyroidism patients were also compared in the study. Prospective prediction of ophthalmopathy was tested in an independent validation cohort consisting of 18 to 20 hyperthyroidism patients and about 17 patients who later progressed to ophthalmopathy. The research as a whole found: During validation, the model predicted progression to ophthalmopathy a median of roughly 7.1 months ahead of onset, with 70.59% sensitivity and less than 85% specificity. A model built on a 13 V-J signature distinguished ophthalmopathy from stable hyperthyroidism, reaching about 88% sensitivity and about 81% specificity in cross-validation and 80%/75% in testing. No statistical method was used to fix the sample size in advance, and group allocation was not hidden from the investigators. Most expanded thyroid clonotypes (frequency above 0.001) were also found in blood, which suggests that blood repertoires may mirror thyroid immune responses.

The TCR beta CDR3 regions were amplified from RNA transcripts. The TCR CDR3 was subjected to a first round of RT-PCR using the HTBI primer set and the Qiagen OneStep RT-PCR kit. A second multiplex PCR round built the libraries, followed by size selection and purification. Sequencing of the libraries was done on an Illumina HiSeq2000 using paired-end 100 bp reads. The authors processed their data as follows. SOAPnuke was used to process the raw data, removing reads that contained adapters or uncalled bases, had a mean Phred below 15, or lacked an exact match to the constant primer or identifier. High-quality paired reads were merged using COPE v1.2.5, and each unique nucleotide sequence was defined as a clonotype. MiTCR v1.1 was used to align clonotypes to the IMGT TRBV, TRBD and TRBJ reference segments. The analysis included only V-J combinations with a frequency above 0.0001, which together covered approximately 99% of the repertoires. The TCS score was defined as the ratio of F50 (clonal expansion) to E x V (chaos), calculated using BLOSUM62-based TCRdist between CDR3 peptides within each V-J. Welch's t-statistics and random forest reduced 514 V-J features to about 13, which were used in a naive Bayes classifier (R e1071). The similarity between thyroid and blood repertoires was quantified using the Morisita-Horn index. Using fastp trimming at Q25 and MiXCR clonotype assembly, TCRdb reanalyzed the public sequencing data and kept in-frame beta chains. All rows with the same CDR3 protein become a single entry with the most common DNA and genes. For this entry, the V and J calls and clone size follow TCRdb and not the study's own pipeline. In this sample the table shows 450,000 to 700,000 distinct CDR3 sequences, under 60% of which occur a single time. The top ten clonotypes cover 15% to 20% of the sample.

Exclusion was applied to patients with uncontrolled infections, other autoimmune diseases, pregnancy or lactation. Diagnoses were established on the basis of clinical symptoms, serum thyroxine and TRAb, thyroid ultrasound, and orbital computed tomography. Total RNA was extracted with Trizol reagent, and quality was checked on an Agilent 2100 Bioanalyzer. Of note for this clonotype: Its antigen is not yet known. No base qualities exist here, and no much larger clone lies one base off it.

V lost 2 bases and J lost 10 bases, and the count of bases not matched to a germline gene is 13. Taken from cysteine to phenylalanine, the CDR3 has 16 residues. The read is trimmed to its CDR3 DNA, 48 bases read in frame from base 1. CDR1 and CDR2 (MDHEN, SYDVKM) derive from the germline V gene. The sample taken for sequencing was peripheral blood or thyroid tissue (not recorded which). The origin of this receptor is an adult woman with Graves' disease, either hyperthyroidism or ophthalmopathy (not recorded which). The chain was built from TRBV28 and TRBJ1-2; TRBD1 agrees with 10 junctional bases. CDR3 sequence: CASSLIPDRGAGTYTF. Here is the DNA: TGTGCCAGCAGTTTAATTCCGGACAGGGGGGCAGGGACCTACACCTTC.